The rows below give T cell receptor beta chains drawn from one sample of a study of control samples from healthy donors and cancer patients. This table comes from immunoSEQ multiplex PCR, and its TCRdb copy is limited to in-frame clones, with some not included. The sample has roughly 120,000 clones; around 91% are singletons. What was sequenced was PBMCs. These receptors originate from a woman aged 50 to 65 with colorectal cancer. The CDR3 runs from the conserved cysteine through the conserved F or W. A D gene is named only where the DNA matches it firmly. Not all rows give a size; the values are once, few, many and, for expanded clones, a class.

-	-	TRBV6-2/TRBV6-3	TRBJ1-4	TGTGCCAGCAGTTACTCGACTCCCTCAGGAGACCTTGAAAAAGTGTTTTTT	CASSYSTPSGDLEKVFF
-	-	TRBV30	TRBJ2-2	TGTGCCTGGAGCAGGGGAACCGGGGAGCTGTTTTTT	CAWSRGTGELFF
-	-	TRBV9	TRBJ2-7	TGTGCCAGCAGCGTAACCCCGGACAGTTACTACGAGCAGTACTTC	CASSVTPDSYYEQYF
-	few	TRBV5-1	TRBJ2-3	TGCGCCAGCAGCTTGGGCGGCGGGGCGTTGAGCACAGATACGCAGTATTTT	CASSLGGGALSTDTQYF
-	-	TRBV2	TRBJ1-3	TGTGCCAGCAGTGCTGACAGGCCGAGCTCTGGAAACACCATATATTTT	CASSADRPSSGNTIYF
-	few	TRBV2	TRBJ1-5	TGTGCCAGCAGTGTACAGGGCCGCAATCAGCCCCAGCATTTT	CASSVQGRNQPQHF
TRBD2	-	TRBV7-9	TRBJ2-1	TGTGCCAGCAGCATATTAGCGGGAGGGCGGCCCCGCAGCTCCTACAATGAGCAGTTCTTC	CASSILAGGRPRSSYNEQFF
TRBD1	-	TRBV7-8	TRBJ1-5	TGTGCCAGCAGCTTAGGCGGACAGGGATTGAGTCAGCCCCAGCATTTT	CASSLGGQGLSQPQHF
-	-	TRBV5-6	TRBJ1-1	TGTGCCAGCAGCTTGGTGGGTGACCCGGGGGTGAACACTGAAGCTTTCTTT	CASSLVGDPGVNTEAFF
-	-	TRBV5-1	TRBJ2-1	TGCGCCAGCAGCCTGGAGGGTTTTCGTTACAATGAGCAGTTCTTC	CASSLEGFRYNEQFF
-	-	TRBV9	TRBJ1-3	TGTGCCAGCAGCGTAGGAGGGAGAAGTTCTGGAAACACCATATATTTT	CASSVGGRSSGNTIYF
TRBD2	-	TRBV5-4	TRBJ2-2	TGTGCCAGCAGCCCGCTAAGCGGGGGCTCCGGGGAGCTGTTTTTT	CASSPLSGGSGELFF
-	-	TRBV27	TRBJ2-7	TGTGCCAGCAGTTTATTCGGGGGCGGCTACGAGCAGTACTTC	CASSLFGGGYEQYF